A selection of T cell receptor beta chains follows, all from one sample in a study of blood T cell repertoires in COVID-19. Assay: immunoSEQ multiplex PCR; the TCRdb copy retains only in-frame clones and omits some. The sample shows around 340,000 clones, roughly 87% of them seen only once. The specimen sequenced was peripheral blood. The receptors here all came from a woman aged 55-75 years with COVID-19, enrolled during active disease. Both conserved end residues are part of each CDR3. Each record gives: clone size, D gene, V gene, J gene, CDR3 DNA, CDR3 protein. A D gene is named only where the DNA matches it firmly. Size is stated for part of the rows, as once, few or many counts, or as a class when the clone is expanded.

clone_size: .
d_call: TRBD1
v_call: TRBV10-3
j_call: TRBJ1-2
cdr3_nt: TGTGCCATCAGGGGGACAGGGGAGGATGGCTACACCTTC
cdr3_aa: CAIRGTGEDGYTF

clone_size: .
d_call: .
v_call: TRBV18
j_call: TRBJ1-1
cdr3_nt: TGTGCCAGCTCATCAACAGGGTTGGGAGCTTTCTTT
cdr3_aa: CASSSTGLGAFF

clone_size: .
d_call: TRBD1
v_call: TRBV11-2
j_call: TRBJ1-2
cdr3_nt: TGTGCCAGCAGCCTCCGAGGGGACAGCTATGGCTACACCTTC
cdr3_aa: CASSLRGDSYGYTF

clone_size: once
d_call: .
v_call: TRBV12-5
j_call: TRBJ2-7
cdr3_nt: TGTGCTAGTACTCGCCCGAGCTCCTACGAGCAGTACTTC
cdr3_aa: CASTRPSSYEQYF

clone_size: .
d_call: .
v_call: TRBV19
j_call: TRBJ2-5
cdr3_nt: TGTGCCAGTAGTACCGGGGGGCTACGAGAGACCCAGTACTTC
cdr3_aa: CASSTGGLRETQYF

clone_size: .
d_call: .
v_call: TRBV11-2
j_call: TRBJ1-2
cdr3_nt: TGTGCCAGCAGCTGGGAGAACTATGGCTACACCTTC
cdr3_aa: CASSWENYGYTF

clone_size: .
d_call: TRBD1
v_call: TRBV11-2
j_call: TRBJ2-1
cdr3_nt: TGTGCCAGCAGCCCCGGGACAGTCTACAATGAGCAGTTCTTC
cdr3_aa: CASSPGTVYNEQFF

clone_size: .
d_call: .
v_call: TRBV5-1
j_call: TRBJ1-5
cdr3_nt: TGCGCCAGCAGCTTGGGCGGTATTAGCAATCAGCCCCAGCATTTT
cdr3_aa: CASSLGGISNQPQHF

clone_size: .
d_call: .
v_call: TRBV4-1
j_call: TRBJ2-5
cdr3_nt: TGCGCCAGCAGCCCCTATGTAAAGGAGACCCAGTACTTC
cdr3_aa: CASSPYVKETQYF

clone_size: .
d_call: TRBD1
v_call: TRBV15
j_call: TRBJ1-5
cdr3_nt: TGTGCCACCAGCGACACAGGGGGCGGGGAACAGCCCCAGCATTTT
cdr3_aa: CATSDTGGGEQPQHF

clone_size: .
d_call: .
v_call: TRBV5-5
j_call: TRBJ1-2
cdr3_nt: TGTGCCAGCAGCTTGGCGGGTCGGAACTATGGCTACACCTTC
cdr3_aa: CASSLAGRNYGYTF

clone_size: .
d_call: .
v_call: TRBV30
j_call: TRBJ1-2
cdr3_nt: TGTGCCTGGAGTGTAGAAGGGGTCTATGGCTACACCTTC
cdr3_aa: CAWSVEGVYGYTF

clone_size: .
d_call: .
v_call: TRBV24-1
j_call: TRBJ1-1
cdr3_nt: TGTGCCACCAGAGATACTAAGAACACTGAAGCTTTCTTT
cdr3_aa: CATRDTKNTEAFF

clone_size: .
d_call: TRBD1
v_call: TRBV6-5
j_call: TRBJ1-6
cdr3_nt: TGTGCCAGCAGTCATCAGGGGGCGGATTCACCCCTCCACTTT
cdr3_aa: CASSHQGADSPLHF

clone_size: .
d_call: .
v_call: TRBV19
j_call: TRBJ1-6
cdr3_nt: TGTGCCAGTAGTATCCCCCGCTCCTATAATTCACCCCTCCACTTT
cdr3_aa: CASSIPRSYNSPLHF

clone_size: .
d_call: TRBD1
v_call: TRBV6-5
j_call: TRBJ1-2
cdr3_nt: TGTGCCAGCAGCCTCGACAGGGGTGGCTATGGCTACACCTTC
cdr3_aa: CASSLDRGGYGYTF

clone_size: .
d_call: .
v_call: TRBV9
j_call: TRBJ1-2
cdr3_nt: TGTGCCAGCAGCGTAGTTGGGCAGGGGCCTTATGGCTACACCTTC
cdr3_aa: CASSVVGQGPYGYTF

clone_size: .
d_call: TRBD1
v_call: TRBV6-1
j_call: TRBJ1-1
cdr3_nt: TGTGCCAGCAGTGAAGTTCAGGGGGCTGAAGCTTTCTTT
cdr3_aa: CASSEVQGAEAFF

clone_size: .
d_call: .
v_call: TRBV5-4
j_call: TRBJ1-1
cdr3_nt: TGTGCCAGCAGCCGTCAGGGAGGGAACACTGAAGCTTTCTTT
cdr3_aa: CASSRQGGNTEAFF

clone_size: .
d_call: TRBD2
v_call: TRBV5-1
j_call: TRBJ2-3
cdr3_nt: TGCGCCAGCAGCTCCAGCGGGGGTCTCACAGATACGCAGTATTTT
cdr3_aa: CASSSSGGLTDTQYF

clone_size: .
d_call: .
v_call: TRBV6-5
j_call: TRBJ1-2
cdr3_nt: TGTGCCAGCAGTTACGGAGGGGCCTATGGCTACACCTTC
cdr3_aa: CASSYGGAYGYTF

clone_size: .
d_call: .
v_call: TRBV15
j_call: TRBJ1-5
cdr3_nt: TGTGCCACCGCCGCAGGAGGGCAGCCCCAGCATTTT
cdr3_aa: CATAAGGQPQHF

clone_size: .
d_call: .
v_call: TRBV7-8
j_call: TRBJ1-1
cdr3_nt: TGTGCCAGCAGCTTACTAGGGGGTAGCACTGAAGCTTTCTTT
cdr3_aa: CASSLLGGSTEAFF

clone_size: .
d_call: TRBD2
v_call: TRBV5-1
j_call: TRBJ2-7
cdr3_nt: TGCGCCAGCTCGACCACACTAGCGGGGGAGAACGAGCAGTACTTC
cdr3_aa: CASSTTLAGENEQYF

clone_size: .
d_call: .
v_call: TRBV5-1
j_call: TRBJ1-4
cdr3_nt: TGCGCCAGCAGCCCCCCGGGATACAATAATGAAAAACTGTTTTTT
cdr3_aa: CASSPPGYNNEKLFF

clone_size: .
d_call: TRBD2
v_call: TRBV12-5
j_call: TRBJ2-3
cdr3_nt: TGTGCTAGTGGTTTAGGTAGCGGGGGGGCCTATACGCAGTATTTT
cdr3_aa: CASGLGSGGAYTQYF

clone_size: .
d_call: .
v_call: TRBV5-1
j_call: TRBJ1-1
cdr3_nt: TGCGCCAGCAGCTTGGACGGGGGGACTGAAGCTTTCTTT
cdr3_aa: CASSLDGGTEAFF

clone_size: .
d_call: TRBD1
v_call: TRBV2
j_call: TRBJ1-3
cdr3_nt: TGTGCCAGCAGCCTACAGGGGGCGGGAAACACCATATATTTT
cdr3_aa: CASSLQGAGNTIYF

clone_size: .
d_call: .
v_call: TRBV3-1/TRBV3-2
j_call: TRBJ2-7
cdr3_nt: TGTGCCAGCAGCCATTCAACTAATGCGCAGTACTTC
cdr3_aa: CASSHSTNAQYF

clone_size: .
d_call: .
v_call: TRBV7-2
j_call: TRBJ2-3
cdr3_nt: TGTGCCAGCAGCCCCCGGGCCAGGGGAAGTAAAGATACGCAGTATTTT
cdr3_aa: CASSPRARGSKDTQYF

clone_size: .
d_call: .
v_call: TRBV28
j_call: TRBJ1-2
cdr3_nt: TGTGCCGTTGGAGGTCATCTATATGGCTACACCTTC
cdr3_aa: CAVGGHLYGYTF

clone_size: once
d_call: .
v_call: TRBV7-9
j_call: TRBJ1-4
cdr3_nt: TGTGCCAGCAGCTTAGGTCGCGAAAATGAAAAACTGTTTTTT
cdr3_aa: CASSLGRENEKLFF

clone_size: .
d_call: .
v_call: TRBV4-1
j_call: TRBJ1-2
cdr3_nt: TGCGCCAGCAGCCTGATGACCGGGTCTAACTATGGCTACACCTTC
cdr3_aa: CASSLMTGSNYGYTF

clone_size: .
d_call: .
v_call: TRBV6-1
j_call: TRBJ1-3
cdr3_nt: TGTGCCAGCAGTGACCCACAGGGCCCGGCTGGAAACACCATATATTTT
cdr3_aa: CASSDPQGPAGNTIYF

clone_size: .
d_call: .
v_call: TRBV4-2
j_call: TRBJ1-1
cdr3_nt: TGTGCCAGCAGCCAAGATCATACGGCAGGGCCGAACACTGAAGCTTTCTTT
cdr3_aa: CASSQDHTAGPNTEAFF

clone_size: .
d_call: .
v_call: TRBV6-1
j_call: TRBJ2-7
cdr3_nt: TGTGCCAGCAGCGGAAGGGGTGCTTACGAGCAGTACTTC
cdr3_aa: CASSGRGAYEQYF

clone_size: .
d_call: .
v_call: TRBV6-1
j_call: TRBJ1-6
cdr3_nt: TGTGCCAGCAGTGACAGAAGCTCCTATAATTCACCCCTCCACTTT
cdr3_aa: CASSDRSSYNSPLHF

clone_size: .
d_call: .
v_call: TRBV12-5
j_call: TRBJ1-5
cdr3_nt: TGTGCTAGTGAAAAAGGGGTTTTGAGCAATCAGCCCCAGCATTTT
cdr3_aa: CASEKGVLSNQPQHF

clone_size: .
d_call: TRBD1
v_call: TRBV4-2
j_call: TRBJ1-5
cdr3_nt: TGTGCCAGCAGCCGGGGGACAGGCTATCAGCCCCAGCATTTT
cdr3_aa: CASSRGTGYQPQHF

clone_size: .
d_call: .
v_call: TRBV7-2
j_call: TRBJ1-4
cdr3_nt: TGTGCCAGCAGCCGCCGGGGGGGGGCTCATGAAAAACTGTTTTTT
cdr3_aa: CASSRRGGAHEKLFF